Listed below are T cell receptor beta chains from one sample, sequenced in a study of regulatory T cells in long-lasting Graves disease. TCRdb reanalysed the multiplex PCR reads using MiXCR and keeps one entry per CDR3 protein. Altogether about 210,000 distinct CDR3 sequences are present, about 19% being singletons, with the ten largest covering about 12%. These sequences were also reported in another study, on T cells in Graves' hyperthyroidism and ophthalmopathy.

The sequenced sample was peripheral blood mononuclear cells (PBMCs), obtained at new diagnosis, from a patient treated with antithyroid drugs. These receptor sequences come from a woman under 40 with Graves disease. CDR3s include the opening cysteine and the closing phenylalanine or tryptophan. A D gene is named only where the DNA matches it firmly. Rows give clone size only sometimes, using once, few, many, or a class for an expanded clone.

V	D	size	J	DNA	CDR3
TRBV28	NA	many	TRBJ1-2	TGTGCCAGCAGTTTTGCGGCAGTAGATGGCTACACCTTC	CASSFAAVDGYTF
TRBV5-5	NA	many	TRBJ1-1	TGTGCCAGCAGCTGGGGGGTGAACACTGAAGCTTTCTTT	CASSWGVNTEAFF
TRBV2	TRBD1	many	TRBJ2-7	TGTGCCAGCAGTGAAGCGAGAGGGACAGCATACGAGCAGTACTTC	CASSEARGTAYEQYF
TRBV28	NA	many	TRBJ1-5	TGTGCCAGCAGTCGCCGGGGCTTCAATCAGCCCCAGCATTTT	CASSRRGFNQPQHF
TRBV19	NA	many	TRBJ1-5	TGTGCCAGTAGTCGGCGGACTACAGGGAATAGCAATCAGCCCCAGCATTTT	CASSRRTTGNSNQPQHF
TRBV7-9	NA	many	TRBJ2-7	TGTGCCAGCAGCACCCAGGAGGGCTCGGCCTCCTACGAGCAGTACTTC	CASSTQEGSASYEQYF
TRBV5-1	NA	many	TRBJ1-5	TGCGCCAGCAGTCCCGGGACATATAGCAATCAGCCCCAGCATTTT	CASSPGTYSNQPQHF
TRBV29-1	NA	many	TRBJ2-2	TGCAGCGTTGGCAATTCGGTCGGGGAGCTGTTTTTT	CSVGNSVGELFF
TRBV2	TRBD1	once	TRBJ2-3	TGTGCCAGCGGACAGGGGGCCTCCACAGATACGCAGTATTTT	CASGQGASTDTQYF
TRBV3-1	NA	many	TRBJ1-5	TGTGCCAGCAGCCCCAGAGGGAGAGGGGATCAGCCCCAGCATTTT	CASSPRGRGDQPQHF
TRBV30	NA	many	TRBJ1-2	TGTGCCTGGAGTGGCCGGCGGGGGGCGAGTTCTTTGGGCTACACCTTC	CAWSGRRGASSLGYTF
TRBV7-8	NA	many	TRBJ1-5	TGTGCCAGCAGCTTAGGGGGATACAATCAGCCCCAGCATTTT	CASSLGGYNQPQHF
TRBV28	NA	many	TRBJ1-2	TGTGCCAGCAGTTTATCCACTTACTATGGCTACACCTTC	CASSLSTYYGYTF
TRBV6-2/TRBV6-3	TRBD1	many	TRBJ1-1	TGTGCCAGCAGGTCGGACAGGGGGGGAACTGAAGCTTTCTTT	CASRSDRGGTEAFF
TRBV20-1	NA	many	TRBJ1-2	TGCAGTGCCTACGACAGGAACTATGGCTACACCTTC	CSAYDRNYGYTF
TRBV2	NA	NA	TRBJ1-6	TGTGCCAGCAGCCAAAGGACCTTTACGAATTCACCCCTCCACTTT	CASSQRTFTNSPLHF
TRBV6-1	NA	NA	TRBJ1-4	TGTGCCAGCAGGGGGGACCCAACTAATGAAAAACTGTTTTTT	CASRGDPTNEKLFF
TRBV5-6	NA	many	TRBJ1-2	TGTGCCAGCAGCTTTGGCCAGGATGGCTACACCTTC	CASSFGQDGYTF
TRBV7-9	NA	many	TRBJ1-3	TGTGCCAGCAGCCTACAGGCATCCTCTGGAAACACCATATATTTT	CASSLQASSGNTIYF
TRBV9	NA	NA	TRBJ2-1	TGTGCCAGCAGCAGAGGGGACGTTACCGTGGGCAATGAGCAGTTCTTC	CASSRGDVTVGNEQFF
TRBV9	NA	NA	TRBJ1-4	TGTGCCAGCAGCGTTCGAGGGGCTGCTAATGAAAAACTGTTTTTT	CASSVRGAANEKLFF
TRBV29-1	NA	many	TRBJ1-2	TGCAGCGTTCGGGGTCGACGGCAAACTAACTATGGCTACACCTTC	CSVRGRRQTNYGYTF
TRBV9	TRBD1	many	TRBJ2-5	TGTGCCAGCAGCTATGCAGGGGGAGAGACCCAGTACTTC	CASSYAGGETQYF
TRBV2	TRBD1	many	TRBJ2-7	TGTGCCAGCAGGGAAAGCCCGGACAGGGGAATAGACGAGCAGTACTTC	CASRESPDRGIDEQYF
TRBV19	NA	NA	TRBJ1-1	TGTGCCAGTAGTATGGCTGGCAGGGCCTCTGAAGCTTTCTTT	CASSMAGRASEAFF
TRBV28	TRBD1	NA	TRBJ2-7	TGTGCCAGCAGTTCCATCGGACAGGGTTACGAGCAGTACTTC	CASSSIGQGYEQYF
TRBV12-5	TRBD1	many	TRBJ2-7	TGTGCTAGTGGTTTGGTATTGGGACAGGAGACCTACGAGCAGTACTTC	CASGLVLGQETYEQYF
TRBV10-3	NA	NA	TRBJ2-1	TGTGCCATCAGTGAGGCTAGCTGGAATGAGCAGTTCTTC	CAISEASWNEQFF
TRBV12-3/TRBV12-4	NA	many	TRBJ2-3	TGTGCCAGCAGTTTTTTCCCGATTTCCACAGATACGCAGTATTTT	CASSFFPISTDTQYF
TRBV18	NA	NA	TRBJ1-1	TGTGCCAGCCTGAGCGTAAGGGGGGCCATGAACACTGAAGCTTTCTTT	CASLSVRGAMNTEAFF
TRBV2	NA	many	TRBJ1-1	TGTGCCAGCAGTTTACAGGGAAAAGGCACTGAAGCTTTCTTT	CASSLQGKGTEAFF
TRBV6-4	TRBD2	NA	TRBJ2-3	TGTGCCAGCAGTCGTATAGCGGGAAGCACAGATACGCAGTATTTT	CASSRIAGSTDTQYF
TRBV4-1	NA	few	TRBJ2-3	TGCGCCAGCAGCCCGTATCTCGCGGGAAAAACAGATACGCAGTATTTT	CASSPYLAGKTDTQYF
TRBV27	NA	NA	TRBJ1-6	TGTGCCAGCAGACCAACAGGGATGGAAAGAAAGCTCCCAAATTCACCCCTCCACTTT	CASRPTGMERKLPNSPLHF
TRBV30	NA	NA	TRBJ2-2	TGTGCCTGGAGAACAATTACCCCGCGAGACACCGGGGAGCTGTTTTTT	CAWRTITPRDTGELFF
TRBV9	NA	NA	TRBJ1-1	TGTGCCAGCAGCGTAGGGGGGGGGGGGACTGAAGCTTTCTTT	CASSVGGGGTEAFF
TRBV14	NA	NA	TRBJ2-3	TGTGCCAGCAGCCAAGTCACGGGACACCAGTATTTT	CASSQVTGHQYF
TRBV2	NA	NA	TRBJ1-1	TGTGCCAGCAGTGTCCAGGGAATGTCGACTGAAGCTTTCTTT	CASSVQGMSTEAFF
TRBV2	NA	once	TRBJ1-5	TGTGCCAGCAGTGAGGCAGGGTTTCATGGCAATCAGCCCCAGCATTTT	CASSEAGFHGNQPQHF
TRBV5-8	NA	NA	TRBJ1-1	TGTGCCAGCAGGCGCTCGGGGCTGGGAGGCACTGAAGCTTTCTTT	CASRRSGLGGTEAFF
TRBV7-2	TRBD1	many	TRBJ1-4	TGTGCCAGCAGCTCGGGACAGGGGCCTAATGAAAAACTGTTTTTT	CASSSGQGPNEKLFF
TRBV28	NA	NA	TRBJ1-5	TGTGCCAGCAGTTTACGCGGGGCTAGGAGCAATCAGCCCCAGCATTTT	CASSLRGARSNQPQHF
TRBV7-9	NA	NA	TRBJ2-7	TGTGCCAGCAGCTCCGCTTCCGAGCAGTACTTC	CASSSASEQYF
TRBV6-1	TRBD1	many	TRBJ1-5	TGTGCCAGCAGGGACCTCAGGGGGGGCAGTCAGCCCCAGCATTTT	CASRDLRGGSQPQHF
TRBV4-1	NA	many	TRBJ2-5	TGCGCCAGCAGCCTCCTCACGGGGACCCCACAAGAGACCCAGTACTTC	CASSLLTGTPQETQYF
TRBV25-1	NA	many	TRBJ1-3	TGTGCCAGCAGATTGGGGGGGGACAACACCATATATTTT	CASRLGGDNTIYF
TRBV5-1	NA	many	TRBJ1-2	TGCGCCAGCAGCTTGGATACAGTTAACTATGGCTACACCTTC	CASSLDTVNYGYTF
TRBV3-1	NA	few	TRBJ1-3	TGTGCCAGCAGCCAAACCGTGGTCTCTGGAAACACCATATATTTT	CASSQTVVSGNTIYF
TRBV28	TRBD2	NA	TRBJ2-5	TGTGCCAGCAGTTCAGCCTGGACTAGCGGGAGTTATCAGACCCAGTACTTC	CASSSAWTSGSYQTQYF
TRBV6-4	NA	NA	TRBJ2-3	TGTGCCAGCAGTGAACAGTCCGGCTGGGATACGCAGTATTTT	CASSEQSGWDTQYF
TRBV28	NA	many	TRBJ2-5	TGTGCCAGCAGCTTTTTGCTCAGGGAAAAGACCCAGTACTTC	CASSFLLREKTQYF
TRBV5-6	NA	many	TRBJ2-5	TGTGCCAGCAGCTTCGATCTAGAGACCCAGTACTTC	CASSFDLETQYF
TRBV9	NA	many	TRBJ1-3	TGTGCCAGCAGCGTTAGGGGTACTGGAAACACCATATATTTT	CASSVRGTGNTIYF
TRBV7-9	TRBD1	many	TRBJ1-1	TGTGCCAGCAGCTTAGAGGGAGGGGGCACCCCAGCTTTCTTT	CASSLEGGGTPAFF
TRBV13	TRBD1	many	TRBJ1-1	TGTGCCAGCAGCTACTCCAGGGGGCGCGGGGACACTGAAGCTTTCTTT	CASSYSRGRGDTEAFF
TRBV19	NA	many	TRBJ1-2	TGTGCCAGTCACAACGACGGATCCTATGGCTACACCTTC	CASHNDGSYGYTF
TRBV28	TRBD1	NA	TRBJ2-6	TGTGCCAGTATGACAGGGGGAACGGGTGGGGCCAACGTCCTGACTTTC	CASMTGGTGGANVLTF
TRBV7-9	TRBD1	NA	TRBJ2-7	TGTGCCAGCAGCCTCGGGACAGGGGGCAAAAGATCCTACGAGCAGTACTTC	CASSLGTGGKRSYEQYF